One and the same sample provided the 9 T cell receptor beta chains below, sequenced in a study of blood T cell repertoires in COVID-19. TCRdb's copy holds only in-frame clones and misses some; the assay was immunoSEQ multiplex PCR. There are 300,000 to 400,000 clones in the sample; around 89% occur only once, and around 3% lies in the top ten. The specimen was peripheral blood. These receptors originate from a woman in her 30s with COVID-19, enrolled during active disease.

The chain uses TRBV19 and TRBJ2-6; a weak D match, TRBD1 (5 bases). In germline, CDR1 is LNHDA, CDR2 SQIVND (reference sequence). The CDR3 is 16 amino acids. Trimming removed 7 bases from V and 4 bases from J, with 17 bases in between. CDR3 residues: CASNQGTTRGANVLTF. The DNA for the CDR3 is TGTGCCAGTAATCAGGGTACCACTCGGGGGGCCAACGTCCTGACTTTC.

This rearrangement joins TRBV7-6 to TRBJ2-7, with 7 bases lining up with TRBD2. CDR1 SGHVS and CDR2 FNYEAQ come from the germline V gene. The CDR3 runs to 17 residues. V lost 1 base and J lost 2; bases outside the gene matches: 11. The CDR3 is CASSLVERRGTAYEQYF. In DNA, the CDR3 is TGTGCCAGCAGCTTAGTGGAAAGGCGGGGGACCGCCTACGAGCAGTACTTC.

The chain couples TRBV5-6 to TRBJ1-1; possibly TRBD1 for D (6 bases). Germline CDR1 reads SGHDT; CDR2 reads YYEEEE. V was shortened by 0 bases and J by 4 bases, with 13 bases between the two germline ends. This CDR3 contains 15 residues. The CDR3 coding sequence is TGTGCCAGCAGCTTGGAGGGGGACGGCGGCACTGAAGCTTTCTTT. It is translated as CASSLEGDGGTEAFF.

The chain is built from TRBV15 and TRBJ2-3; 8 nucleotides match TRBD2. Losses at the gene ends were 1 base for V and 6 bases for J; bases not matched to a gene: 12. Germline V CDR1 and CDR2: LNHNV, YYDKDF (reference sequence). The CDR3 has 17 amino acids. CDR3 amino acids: CATSRARGGAHLDTQYF. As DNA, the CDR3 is TGTGCCACCAGCAGAGCTCGGGGGGGGGCCCATTTGGATACGCAGTATTTT.

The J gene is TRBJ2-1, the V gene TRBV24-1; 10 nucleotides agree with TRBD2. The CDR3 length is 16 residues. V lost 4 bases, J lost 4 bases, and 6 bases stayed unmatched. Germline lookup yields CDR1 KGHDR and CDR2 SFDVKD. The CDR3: CATSEGRLAGYNEQFF. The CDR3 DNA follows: TGTGCCACCAGTGAGGGCAGACTAGCGGGTTACAATGAGCAGTTCTTC.

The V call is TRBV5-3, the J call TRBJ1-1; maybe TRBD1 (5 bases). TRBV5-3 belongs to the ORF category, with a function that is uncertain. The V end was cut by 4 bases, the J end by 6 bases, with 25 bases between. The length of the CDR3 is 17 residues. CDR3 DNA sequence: TGTGCCAGAAGCATTTGGGGCCCGACTTTACAAAAATCTGAAGCTTTCTTT. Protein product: CARSIWGPTLQKSEAFF.

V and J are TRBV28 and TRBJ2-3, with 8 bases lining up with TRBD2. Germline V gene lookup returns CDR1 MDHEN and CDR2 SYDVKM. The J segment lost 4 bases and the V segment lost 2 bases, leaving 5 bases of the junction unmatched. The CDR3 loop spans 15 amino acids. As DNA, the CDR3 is TGTGCCAGCAGTTTAGGAAGCGGGAGCCCAGATACGCAGTATTTT. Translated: CASSLGSGSPDTQYF.

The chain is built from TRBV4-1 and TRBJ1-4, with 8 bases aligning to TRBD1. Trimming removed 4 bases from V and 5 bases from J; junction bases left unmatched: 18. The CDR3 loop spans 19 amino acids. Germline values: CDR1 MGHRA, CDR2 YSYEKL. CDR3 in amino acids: CASSLRTGPSGDPNEKLFF. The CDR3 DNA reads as TGCGCCAGCAGCCTTAGGACAGGGCCATCGGGAGACCCCAATGAAAAACTGTTTTTT.

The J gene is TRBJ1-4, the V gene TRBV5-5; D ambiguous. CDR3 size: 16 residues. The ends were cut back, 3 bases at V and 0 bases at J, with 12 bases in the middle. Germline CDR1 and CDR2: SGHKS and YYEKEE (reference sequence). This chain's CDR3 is CASSSEHRTTNEKLFF. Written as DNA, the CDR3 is TGTGCCAGCAGCTCCGAACACAGAACAACTAATGAAAAACTGTTTTTT.